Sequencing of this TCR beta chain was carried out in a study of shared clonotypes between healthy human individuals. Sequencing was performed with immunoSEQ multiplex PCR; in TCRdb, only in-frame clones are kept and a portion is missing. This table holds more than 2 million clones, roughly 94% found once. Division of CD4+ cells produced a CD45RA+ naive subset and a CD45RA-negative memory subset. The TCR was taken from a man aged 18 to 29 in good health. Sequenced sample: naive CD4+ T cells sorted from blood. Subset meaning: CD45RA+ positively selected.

CDR3 in DNA: TGTGCCAGCAGTGAGCCCGGGACAGGATATAGCAATCAGCCCCAGCATTTT. It encodes CASSEPGTGYSNQPQHF. The V call is TRBV2, the J call TRBJ1-5; the match to TRBD1 covers 8 bases. CDR3 length: 17 amino acids. V shed 3 bases, J shed 0 bases, and the junction held 7 bases outside the gene matches. Per the germline V gene, CDR1 is SNHLY and CDR2 is FYNNEI.